This T cell receptor beta chain was recovered during a study of blood T cells in healthy people across ages. The study, taken as a whole, reports: The study found TCR beta diversity correlated strongly with naive T cell percentage.

V shed 4 bases and J shed 2 bases, with 12 bases lying between them. This CDR3 is 14 amino acids long. Germline CDR1 reads MNHEY; CDR2 reads SMNVEV (reference sequence). It was with a sample-barcoded 5' primer and a J-beta primer mix that a second PCR of roughly 7 to 12 cycles was run. Each cDNA molecule, via a template-switch adaptor with 12 random nucleotides, was tagged. TCRdb processed the 5' RACE reads anew with MiXCR; each CDR3 protein has one entry. The sample has roughly 1.5 million distinct CDR3 sequences, roughly 43% seen once. Turning to this clonotype: The antigen remains unidentified.

The chain uses TRBV27 and TRBJ2-7; D gene uncertain. Sequencing used blood. The sequence derives from a woman aged 18-29 years in good health. This CDR3 reads CASSYGKFAYEQYF. The DNA for the CDR3 is TGTGCCAGCAGTTATGGGAAATTTGCCTACGAGCAGTACTTC.